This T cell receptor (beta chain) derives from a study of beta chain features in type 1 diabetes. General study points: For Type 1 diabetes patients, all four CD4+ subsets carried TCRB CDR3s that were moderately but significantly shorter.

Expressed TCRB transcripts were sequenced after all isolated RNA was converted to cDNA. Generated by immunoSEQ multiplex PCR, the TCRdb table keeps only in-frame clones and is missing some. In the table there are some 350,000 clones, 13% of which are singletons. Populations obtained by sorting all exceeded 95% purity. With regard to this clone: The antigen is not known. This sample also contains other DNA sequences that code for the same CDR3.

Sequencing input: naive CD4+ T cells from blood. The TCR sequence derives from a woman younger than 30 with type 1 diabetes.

The DNA for the CDR3 is TGTGCCAGCAGCCCCGGGACAGCGAACACCGGGGAGCTGTTTTTT. Protein: CASSPGTANTGELFF. The J gene is TRBJ2-2, the V gene TRBV7-9, with 7 bases fitting TRBD1. The CDR3 totals 15 residues. V was clipped by 5 bases and J by 0 bases; unmatched bases: 3. CDR1 and CDR2 (germline): SEHNR, FQNEAQ (reference sequence).